This record looks at one T cell receptor (beta chain) sequence and its context. Its antigen is not identified. This sample was included in a study of vaccination and CD4 T cells after COVID-19. The CDR3 loop spans 18 amino acids. Germline assignment: CDR1 MNHEY and CDR2 SVGEGT. V lost 6 bases and J lost 0; bases outside the gene matches: 13. An Oncomine TCR Beta short-read assay was used to sequence the DNA from cultured CD4+ T cells. TCRdb ran MiXCR on the PCR reads and lists one entry per CDR3 protein. The sample yields 15,000 or so distinct CDR3 sequences, less than 60% seen once. The treatment was: roughly 11-day PBMC culture with coronavirus spike peptide pools or control peptides (ViraFEST assay).

The chain carries TRBV6-2 or TRBV6-3 and TRBJ2-1, with TRBD2 matching 8 bases. The source of this sequence is a human donor who had recovered from COVID-19. Source material: CD4+ T cells from blood, cultured in vitro. Here the CDR3 reads CASRLGLVPSSSYNEQFF. CDR3 sequence (DNA): TGTGCCAGCAGATTGGGACTAGTCCCAAGTAGCTCCTACAATGAGCAGTTCTTC.